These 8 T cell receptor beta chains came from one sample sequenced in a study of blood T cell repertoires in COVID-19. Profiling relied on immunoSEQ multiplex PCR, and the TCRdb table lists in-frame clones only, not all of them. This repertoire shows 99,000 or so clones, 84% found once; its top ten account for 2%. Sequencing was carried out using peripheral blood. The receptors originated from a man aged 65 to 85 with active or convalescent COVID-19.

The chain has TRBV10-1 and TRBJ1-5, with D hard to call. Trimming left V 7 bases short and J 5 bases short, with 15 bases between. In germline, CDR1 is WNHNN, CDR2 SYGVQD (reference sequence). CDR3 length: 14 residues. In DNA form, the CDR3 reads TGCGCCAGCAATTTGGCAGGATGGTATCAGCCCCAGCATTTT. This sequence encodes CASNLAGWYQPQHF.

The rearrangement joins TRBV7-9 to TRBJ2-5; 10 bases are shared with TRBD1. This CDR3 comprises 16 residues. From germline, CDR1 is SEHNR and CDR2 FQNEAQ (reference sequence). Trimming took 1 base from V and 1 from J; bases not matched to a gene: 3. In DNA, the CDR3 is TGTGCCAGCAGCTTAGGGGACAGGGGTGGCCAAGAGACCCAGTACTTC. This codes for CASSLGDRGGQETQYF.

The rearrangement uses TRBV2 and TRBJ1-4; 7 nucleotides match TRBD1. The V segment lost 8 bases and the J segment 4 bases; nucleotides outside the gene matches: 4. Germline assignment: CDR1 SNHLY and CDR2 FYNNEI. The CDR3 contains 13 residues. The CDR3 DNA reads TGTGCCAGCGGGACAGTTAATAATGAAAAACTGTTTTTT. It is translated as CASGTVNNEKLFF.

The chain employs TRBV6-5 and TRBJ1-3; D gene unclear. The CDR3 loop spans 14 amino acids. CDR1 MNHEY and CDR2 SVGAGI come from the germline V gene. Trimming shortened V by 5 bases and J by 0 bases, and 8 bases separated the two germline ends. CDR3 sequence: CASSPYSSGNTIYF. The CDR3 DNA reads TGTGCCAGCAGTCCTTACAGCTCTGGAAACACCATATATTTT.

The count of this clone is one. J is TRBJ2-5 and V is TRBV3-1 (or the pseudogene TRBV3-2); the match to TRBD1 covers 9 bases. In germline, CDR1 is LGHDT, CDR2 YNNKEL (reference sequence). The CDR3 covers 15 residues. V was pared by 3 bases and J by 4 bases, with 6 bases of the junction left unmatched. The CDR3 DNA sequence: TGTGCCAGCAGCCAGGGACAGGGCTTCCCAGAGACCCAGTACTTC. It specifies CASSQGQGFPETQYF.

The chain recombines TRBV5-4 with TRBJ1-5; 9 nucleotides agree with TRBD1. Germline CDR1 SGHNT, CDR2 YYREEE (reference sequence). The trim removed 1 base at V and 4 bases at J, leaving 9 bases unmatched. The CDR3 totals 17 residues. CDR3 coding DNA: TGTGCCAGCAGCTTGTCAGGACAGGGGAGAAGGAATCAGCCCCAGCATTTT. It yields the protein CASSLSGQGRRNQPQHF.

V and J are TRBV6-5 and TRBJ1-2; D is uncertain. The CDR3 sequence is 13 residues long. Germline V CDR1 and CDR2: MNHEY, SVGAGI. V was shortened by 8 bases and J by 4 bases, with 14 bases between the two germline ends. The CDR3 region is CASREGALYGYTF. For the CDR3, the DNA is TGTGCCAGCCGGGAGGGAGCCCTCTATGGCTACACCTTC.

Here the CDR3 reads CASSFLAGMTAGELFF. DNA of the CDR3: TGCGCCAGCAGCTTTCTAGCGGGGATGACCGCCGGGGAGCTGTTTTTT. The chain combines TRBV5-1 with TRBJ2-2; 9 bases fit TRBD2. The CDR3 length is 16 residues. V lost 2 bases, J lost 6 bases, and 8 bases stayed unmatched. The germline V gene encodes CDR1 SGHRS and CDR2 YFSETQ.